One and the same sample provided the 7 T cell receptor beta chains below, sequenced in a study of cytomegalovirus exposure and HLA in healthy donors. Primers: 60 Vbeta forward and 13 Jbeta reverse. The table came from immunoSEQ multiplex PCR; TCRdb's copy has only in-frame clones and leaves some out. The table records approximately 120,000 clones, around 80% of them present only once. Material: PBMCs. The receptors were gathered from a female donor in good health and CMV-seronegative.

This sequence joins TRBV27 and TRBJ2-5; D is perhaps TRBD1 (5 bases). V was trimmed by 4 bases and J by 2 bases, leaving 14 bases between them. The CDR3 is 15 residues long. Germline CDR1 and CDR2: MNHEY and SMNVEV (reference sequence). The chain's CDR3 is CASSYQGAPQETQYF. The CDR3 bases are TGTGCCAGCAGTTACCAGGGTGCCCCGCAAGAGACCCAGTACTTC.

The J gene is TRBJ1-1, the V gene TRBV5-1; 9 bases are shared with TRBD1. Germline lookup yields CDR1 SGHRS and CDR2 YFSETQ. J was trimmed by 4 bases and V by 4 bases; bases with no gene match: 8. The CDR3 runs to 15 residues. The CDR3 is CASSRGQGSITEAFF. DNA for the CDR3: TGCGCCAGCAGCAGGGGACAGGGTAGTATCACTGAAGCTTTCTTT.

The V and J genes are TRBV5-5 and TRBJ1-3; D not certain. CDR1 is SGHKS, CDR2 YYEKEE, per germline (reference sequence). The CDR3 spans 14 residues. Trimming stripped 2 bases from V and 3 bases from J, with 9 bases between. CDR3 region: CASSLTDYGNTIYF. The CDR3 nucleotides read TGTGCCAGCAGCTTAACAGACTATGGAAACACCATATATTTT. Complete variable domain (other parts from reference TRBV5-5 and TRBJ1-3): DAGVTQSPTHLIKTRGQQVTLRCSPISGHKSVSWYQQVLGQGPQFIFQYYEKEERGRGNFPDRFSARQFPNYSSELNVNALLLGDSALYLCASSLTDYGNTIYFGEGSWLTVV.

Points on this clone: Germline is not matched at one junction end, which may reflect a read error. Written as DNA, the CDR3 is TGTTCCAGCAGTCGGACAGGGGAGAATCAGCCCCAGCATTTT. Translation gives CSSSRTGENQPQHF. This rearrangement joins TRBV7-9 to TRBJ1-5; TRBD1 matches 9 bases. From germline, CDR1 is SEHNR and CDR2 FQNEAQ (reference sequence). The CDR3 contains 14 residues.

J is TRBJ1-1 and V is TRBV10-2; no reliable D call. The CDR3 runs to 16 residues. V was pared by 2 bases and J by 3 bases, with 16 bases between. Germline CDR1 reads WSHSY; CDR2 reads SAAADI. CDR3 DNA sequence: TGCGCCAGCAGTGAGATACCTTGGGCGGAGGACACTGAAGCTTTCTTT. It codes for CASSEIPWAEDTEAFF.

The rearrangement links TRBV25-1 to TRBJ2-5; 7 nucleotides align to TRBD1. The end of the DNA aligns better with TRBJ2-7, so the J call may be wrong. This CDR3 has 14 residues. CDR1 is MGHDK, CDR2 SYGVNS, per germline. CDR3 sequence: CASSEYGQAYEQYF. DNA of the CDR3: TGTGCCAGCAGTGAATACGGACAGGCCTACGAGCAGTACTTC.

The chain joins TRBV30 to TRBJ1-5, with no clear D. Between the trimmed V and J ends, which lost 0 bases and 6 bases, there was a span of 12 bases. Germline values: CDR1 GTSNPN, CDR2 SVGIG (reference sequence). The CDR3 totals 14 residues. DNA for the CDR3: TGTGCCTGGAGTGTACCAGGTGGAAGTCAGCCCCAGCATTTT. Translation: CAWSVPGGSQPQHF.